This T cell receptor (beta chain) was identified during a study of shared clonotypes between healthy human individuals. Study outcomes and limitations: Sampling was confined to blood; repertoires within tissues likely differ.

Germline V gene sequence: CDR1 SEHNR, CDR2 FQNEAQ (reference sequence). Trimming stripped 5 bases from V and 2 bases from J, with 27 bases between. The CDR3 is 19 residues long. TCRdb keeps only in-frame clones here, not all; method: immunoSEQ multiplex PCR. Here the sample spans under 1 million clones, 80% to 95% being singletons. Naivety among CD8 cells was defined by CD45RO negativity and positive CCR7 selection, thereby excluding terminally differentiated effector memory CD45RA+ cells. On this clone itself: What it binds is not known.

The sequenced sample was naive CD8+ T cells sorted from blood. The TCR comes from a man in his thirties or forties in good health. The J gene is TRBJ2-5, the V gene TRBV7-9, with a possible D match to TRBD2 (7 bases). CDR3 nucleotides: TGTGCCAGCAGCCTCCGGGGGGCCCCGAGCACCGAGAGACAAGAGACCCAGTACTTC. Translation: CASSLRGAPSTERQETQYF. Variable domain in full (rest from reference TRBV7-9 and TRBJ2-5): DTGVSQNPRHKITKRGQNVTFRCDPISEHNRLYWYRQTLGQGPEFLTYFQNEAQLEKSRLLSDRFSAERPKGSFSTLEIQRTEQGDSAMYLCASSLRGAPSTERQETQYFGPGTRLLVL.